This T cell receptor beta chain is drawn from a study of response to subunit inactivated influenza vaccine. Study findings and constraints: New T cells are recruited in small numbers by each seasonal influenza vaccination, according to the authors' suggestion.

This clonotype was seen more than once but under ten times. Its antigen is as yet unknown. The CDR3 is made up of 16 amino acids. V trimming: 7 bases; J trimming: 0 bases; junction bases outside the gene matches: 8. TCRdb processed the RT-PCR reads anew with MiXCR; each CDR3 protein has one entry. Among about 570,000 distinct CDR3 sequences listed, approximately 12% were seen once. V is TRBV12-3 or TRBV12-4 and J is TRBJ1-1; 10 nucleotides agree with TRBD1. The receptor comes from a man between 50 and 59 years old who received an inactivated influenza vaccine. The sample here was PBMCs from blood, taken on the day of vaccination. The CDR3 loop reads CASNPGTGVMNTEAFF. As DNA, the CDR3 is TGTGCCAGCAACCCTGGGACAGGGGTCATGAACACTGAAGCTTTCTTT.